The 27 T cell receptor beta chains below were found in one sample sequenced in a study of cytomegalovirus exposure and HLA in healthy donors (dated by TCRdb to about 2017). Receptor libraries were prepared by the immunoSEQ multiplex PCR assay. In TCRdb, the immuneACCESS table is reduced to in-frame sequences with V and J assigned. These tables do not hold every clone; where another copy was compared, an unresolved V gene accounts for under half, and the others remain unexplained. The sample table contains fewer than 200,000 clones; only one count was recorded for roughly 85% of them. The biggest ten clones account for about 17% of the sample. The sample was PBMCs. These TCRs come from a young man in good health and CMV-seropositive.

The chain employs TRBV5-1 and TRBJ2-3, with TRBD2 as a possible D gene (6 bases). The CDR3 has 16 amino acids. The V end was cut by 0 bases, the J end by 1 base, with 12 bases between. Germline values: CDR1 SGHRS, CDR2 YFSETQ. The CDR3 spells CASSLVGLAGTDTQYF. DNA of the CDR3: TGCGCCAGCAGCTTGGTGGGTTTAGCGGGCACAGATACGCAGTATTTT.

J is TRBJ1-1 and V is TRBV10-3; D gene unclear. V lost 3 bases and J lost 0, with 11 bases in between. This CDR3 contains 15 residues. The germline V gene has CDR1 ENHRY and CDR2 SYGVKD. The CDR3: CAISEEGALNTEAFF. DNA for the CDR3: TGTGCCATCAGTGAAGAGGGTGCATTGAACACTGAAGCTTTCTTT.

The chain couples TRBV2 to TRBJ1-4, with 9 positions matching TRBD1. J lost 3 bases, V lost 6 bases, and 5 bases had no gene match. The CDR3 is 15 residues long. Germline V lookup: CDR1 SNHLY, CDR2 FYNNEI. The CDR3 region is CASRDGTGPNEKLFF. For the CDR3, the DNA is TGTGCCAGCAGGGACGGGACAGGGCCTAATGAAAAACTGTTTTTT. The full variable domain, completed using reference TRBV2 and TRBJ1-4, is EPEVTQTPSHQVTQMGQEVILRCVPISNHLYFYWYRQILGQKVEFLVSFYNNEISEKSEIFDDQFSVERPDGSNFTLKIRSTKLEDSAMYFCASRDGTGPNEKLFFGSGTQLSVL.

This clone was detected only a few times. V gene TRBV25-1 combines with J gene TRBJ2-7, with 9 bases identical to TRBD1. The CDR3 is made up of 15 amino acids. The V gene end was trimmed by 4 bases and the J gene end by 6 bases; junction bases not matched to a gene: 10. CDR1 is MGHDK and CDR2 is SYGVNS in the germline V gene. Here the CDR3 reads CASSGRDRVLVEQYF. The DNA for the CDR3 is TGTGCCAGCAGTGGCCGGGACAGGGTCCTGGTCGAGCAGTACTTC.

The chain uses TRBV5-1 and TRBJ2-7; D may be TRBD2 (5 bases). Per the germline V gene, CDR1 is SGHRS and CDR2 is YFSETQ. With 4 bases removed from V and 5 bases from J, the gap between germline ends came to 13 bases. The CDR3 contains 13 residues. This CDR3 reads CASSLATGNEQYF. CDR3 nucleotides: TGCGCCAGCAGCCTCGCGACGGGGAACGAGCAGTACTTC.

In regard to this clone: This CDR3 is also generated by other DNA sequences in the sample. V gene TRBV9 combines with J gene TRBJ1-4; D is ambiguous. CDR1 is SGDLS, CDR2 YYNGEE, per germline. This CDR3 spans 14 amino acids. V was trimmed by 2 bases and J by 0 bases, leaving 5 bases between them. In nucleotides, the CDR3 is TGTGCCAGCAGCGTGGCAGCAACTAATGAAAAACTGTTTTTT. Residues: CASSVAATNEKLFF.

The chain links TRBV19 to TRBJ2-3; TRBD2 matches at 8 bases. The CDR3 is 15 amino acids. Germline loops: CDR1 LNHDA, CDR2 SQIVND (reference sequence). Trimming cost V 7 bases and J 5 bases; bases outside gene matches: 11. CDR3: CASTPGSGNKDTQYF. In nucleotides, the CDR3 is TGTGCCAGTACCCCGGGTAGCGGGAATAAAGATACGCAGTATTTT.

The genes are TRBV11-2 and TRBJ1-2; 7 bases are shared with TRBD1. This CDR3 region has 15 residues. Germline CDR1 and CDR2: SGHAT and FQNNGV. Losses at the gene ends were 2 bases for V and 4 bases for J; bases not matched to a gene: 7. The CDR3 DNA reads as TGTGCCAGCAGCTTAAGAGAGGGGGCCGGCTATGGCTACACCTTC. It specifies CASSLREGAGYGYTF.

As to this clone: Additional DNA sequences in this sample encode the identical CDR3. The chain is built from TRBV30 and TRBJ1-1, with D possibly being TRBD1 (6 bases). The CDR3 runs to 13 residues. Deletions cut 0 bases from V and 2 bases from J, with 7 bases between. Per germline, CDR1 GTSNPN and CDR2 SVGIG (reference sequence). The CDR3 DNA is TGTGCCTGGAGTGTACAGGGTAACACTGAAGCTTTCTTT. Translated, it gives CAWSVQGNTEAFF.

The rearrangement links TRBV7-8 to TRBJ1-2, with TRBD1 identical over 8 bases. This CDR3 comprises 16 residues. The germline V gene has CDR1 SGHVS and CDR2 FQNEAQ. The junction had 15 bases not matched to a gene; V was cut back by 6 bases and J by 6 bases. The CDR3 here is CASSLNLQGAPHGYTF. CDR3 coding DNA: TGTGCCAGCAGTCTTAATCTTCAGGGGGCGCCCCATGGCTACACCTTC.

This clone was counted a single time. The V gene is TRBV5-1, the J gene TRBJ1-1, with D perhaps TRBD1 (5 bases). CDR3 length: 14 amino acids. Germline V lookup: CDR1 SGHRS, CDR2 YFSETQ. The germline V and J ends were trimmed by 0 bases and 4 bases, with 10 bases remaining between them. CDR3 DNA sequence: TGCGCCAGCAGCTTGGGGGCGGGGGGCACTGAAGCTTTCTTT. It codes for CASSLGAGGTEAFF.

The chain couples TRBV7-9 to TRBJ1-2; the D is unclear. Germline V gene sequence: CDR1 SEHNR, CDR2 FQNEAQ (reference sequence). V lost 1 base to trimming and J lost 8 bases, with 11 bases between them. This CDR3 comprises 13 residues. The CDR3 region has the DNA TGTGCCAGCAGCTTAGGCGAGATGAGGGGCTACACCTTC. It codes for CASSLGEMRGYTF.

The chain is built from TRBV4-1 and TRBJ2-7; 8 positions agree with TRBD1. After removal of 5 bases from V and 5 bases from J, the junction contained 2 bases not matched to a gene. The CDR3 length is 12 residues. Germline values: CDR1 MGHRA, CDR2 YSYEKL. CDR3 amino acids: CASSMTGDEQYF. Written as DNA, the CDR3 is TGCGCCAGCAGCATGACAGGGGACGAGCAGTACTTC.

The rearrangement links TRBV7-5 to TRBJ2-7; TRBD2 reflects the table's D call only, with no check against the DNA. TRBV7-5 is reported as a pseudogene. The CDR3 length is 15 residues. Written as DNA, the CDR3 is TGTGCCAGAAGCTTCCGGACTAGCTTCTTTTTCGAGCAGTACTTC. Translating it yields CARSFRTSFFFEQYF.

The chain links TRBV11-2 to TRBJ2-7; TRBD2 aligns across 7 bases. Germline V CDR1 and CDR2: SGHAT, FQNNGV. This CDR3 is built from 14 residues. The V gene end was trimmed by 4 bases and the J gene end by 6 bases; junction bases not matched to a gene: 9. CDR3 DNA: TGTGCCAGCAGCTCCCGGGACGGGACTATCGAGCAGTACTTC. This codes for CASSSRDGTIEQYF.

The chain carries TRBV27 and TRBJ2-3; 8 bases align to TRBD2. Germline loops: CDR1 MNHEY, CDR2 SMNVEV (reference sequence). J gave up 5 bases and V 7 bases, and 5 bases lay outside the gene matches. This CDR3 is 13 amino acids long. The CDR3 nucleotides read TGTGCCAGCACCCCCCGGGGGGGAGATACGCAGTATTTT. Protein sequence: CASTPRGGDTQYF.

This clone was counted only a few times. This sequence joins TRBV6-5 and TRBJ1-6, with TRBD1 as a possible D gene (5 bases). The CDR3 has 13 amino acids. V dropped 4 bases and J dropped 8 bases, with 9 bases sitting between them. The germline CDR1 and CDR2 sequences are MNHEY and SVGAGI. This CDR3 is CASSSGVDSPLHF. In nucleotides, the CDR3 is TGTGCCAGCAGTTCGGGGGTGGATTCACCCCTCCACTTT.

J is TRBJ2-5 and V is TRBV6-1; D possibly corresponds to TRBD1 (5 bases). CDR3 length equals 14 residues. V was cut by 10 bases and J by 5 bases, with 20 bases left in between. Germline-derived CDR1 and CDR2 are MNHNS and SASEGT. The DNA of the CDR3 is TGTGCCACAAGGCAAAAGGGGTACGGGGAGACCCAGTACTTC. This codes for CATRQKGYGETQYF.

The chain links TRBV6-5 to TRBJ2-5; 7 nucleotides align to TRBD1. Germline V gene lookup returns CDR1 MNHEY and CDR2 SVGAGI. This CDR3 is built from 14 residues. The ends lost 5 bases at V and 5 bases at J; junction bases unmatched: 8. CDR3 loop: CASSRQGLGETQYF. DNA of the CDR3: TGTGCCAGCAGTCGACAGGGTTTGGGGGAGACCCAGTACTTC.

The V call is TRBV5-1, the J call TRBJ2-1; a possible D gene is TRBD1 (6 bases). CDR1 SGHRS and CDR2 YFSETQ come from the germline V gene. The CDR3 spans 13 residues. Trimming stripped 0 bases from V and 9 bases from J, with 10 bases between. The CDR3 nucleotides are TGCGCCAGCAGCTTGGGACAGGTCGGTGAGCAGTTCTTC. It is translated as CASSLGQVGEQFF.

This chain uses TRBV5-1 with TRBJ2-1, with D possibly TRBD2 on 6 matching bases. The length of the CDR3 is 15 residues. Germline V gene data show CDR1 as SGHRS and CDR2 as YFSETQ. Trimming removed 5 bases at V and 2 bases at J, with 14 bases between. CDR3 sequence: CASSLIADPYNEQFF. DNA of the CDR3: TGCGCCAGCAGTTTGATAGCGGATCCCTACAATGAGCAGTTCTTC.

V and J are TRBV28 and TRBJ2-7, with D tentatively TRBD2 (6 bases). The CDR3 extends over 14 amino acids. The germline V gene encodes CDR1 MDHEN and CDR2 SYDVKM. V lost 4 bases, J lost 7 bases, and 17 bases lay in between. CDR3 bases: TGTGCCAGCAGTTCCCGACAGCCGACTAGGGAGCAGTACTTC. Translating it yields CASSSRQPTREQYF.

The CDR3 DNA reads TGTGCCAGCAGTCCACCCGATATCCGAACGGTGAGAACGGCGAACACCGGGGAGCTGTTTTTT. Encoded protein: CASSPPDIRTVRTANTGELFF. V and J are TRBV28 and TRBJ2-2; D remains unclear. The V gene lost 5 bases and the J gene lost 0 bases, with 28 bases spanning the gap. The germline gives CDR1 MDHEN, CDR2 SYDVKM. The CDR3 contains 21 residues.

This clone came up a few times. The chain's CDR3 is CATGAYEQYF. Written as DNA, the CDR3 is TGTGCGACAGGGGCCTACGAGCAGTACTTC. J is TRBJ2-7 and V is TRBV2, with 8 bases that match TRBD1. This CDR3 region has 10 residues. CDR1 is SNHLY, CDR2 FYNNEI, per germline.

This sequence joins TRBV5-1 and TRBJ2-2; D unresolved. Per the germline V gene, CDR1 is SGHRS and CDR2 is YFSETQ. There are 13 residues in the CDR3. Trimming left V 5 bases short and J 3 bases short, with 8 bases between. CDR3 region: CASRNQDTGELFF. CDR3 DNA sequence: TGCGCCAGCAGGAATCAGGACACCGGGGAGCTGTTTTTT.

The gene calls are TRBV6-6 and TRBJ2-7, with TRBD1 identical over 10 bases. This CDR3 is built from 13 residues. V lost 6 bases and J lost 4; bases outside the gene matches: 3. Germline V gives CDR1 MNHNY, CDR2 SVGAGI (reference sequence). The chain's CDR3 is CASSWTGGYEQYF. The CDR3 DNA is TGTGCCAGCAGCTGGACAGGGGGGTACGAGCAGTACTTC.

The chain has TRBV6-1 and TRBJ2-5; a possible D gene is TRBD2 (7 bases). V lost 10 bases, J lost 4 bases, and 19 bases lay in between. CDR3 length: 14 amino acids. Per germline, CDR1 MNHNS and CDR2 SASEGT. The CDR3 DNA reads TGTGCCATCTTTTCCGGGGGGCCGGGAGAGACCCAGTACTTC. It specifies CAIFSGGPGETQYF.